This entry lists 14 T cell receptor beta chains sequenced from one sample in a study of cytomegalovirus exposure and HLA in healthy donors. With 60 Vbeta and 13 Jbeta primers, the PCR was carried out. Only in-frame clones appear in the TCRdb table, and some are missing; sequencing was by immunoSEQ multiplex PCR. The data hold more than 150,000 clones, with around 82% observed a single time. Material: PBMCs. The receptors derive from a boy aged 5 to 17 in good health and CMV-seronegative.

The chain is built from TRBV4-1 and TRBJ1-2; 11 positions agree with TRBD1. Germline assignment: CDR1 MGHRA and CDR2 YSYEKL. J gave up 11 bases and V 4 bases, and 6 bases lay outside the gene matches. The CDR3 is made up of 13 amino acids. CDR3 protein: CASSLRGQGAYTF. The CDR3 DNA follows: TGCGCCAGCAGCCTTAGAGGACAGGGGGCGTACACCTTC.

J is TRBJ2-7 and V is TRBV2, with TRBD1 as a possible D gene (6 bases). This CDR3 spans 13 amino acids. Deletions cut 5 bases from V and 3 bases from J, with 11 bases between. Germline values: CDR1 SNHLY, CDR2 FYNNEI. CDR3 nucleotides: TGTGCCAGCAGTTCGGGACACCTCTACGAGCAGTACTTC. It specifies CASSSGHLYEQYF.

Concerning this clone itself: Other DNA sequences in the same sample also yield this CDR3. This CDR3 reads CASSPRGSGNTIYF. The CDR3 coding sequence is TGTGCCAGCAGCCCCAGGGGTTCTGGAAACACCATATATTTT. The chain employs TRBV7-2 and TRBJ1-3; possibly TRBD1 for D (6 bases). Deletions cut 5 bases from V and 1 base from J, with 9 bases between. This CDR3 comprises 14 residues. The germline V gene encodes CDR1 SGHTA and CDR2 FQGNSA. The full variable domain, rest sourced from reference TRBV7-2 and TRBJ1-3, is GAGVSQSPSNKVTEKGKDVELRCDPISGHTALYWYRQSLGQGLEFLIYFQGNSAPDKSGLPSDRFSAERTGGSVSTLTIQRTQQEDSAVYLCASSPRGSGNTIYFGEGSWLTVV.

In this sample, this clone turned up a few times. The V gene is TRBV30, the J gene TRBJ1-2; TRBD1 is a possible D gene (6 bases). CDR3 length: 14 amino acids. The V end was cut by 2 bases, the J end by 2 bases, with 12 bases between. CDR1 is GTSNPN and CDR2 is SVGIG in the germline V gene (reference sequence). The CDR3 coding sequence is TGTGCCTGGAGTAGAGACAGGATGAACTATGGCTACACCTTC. This gives the protein CAWSRDRMNYGYTF.

This clone occurred once. The rearrangement uses TRBV5-6 and TRBJ2-7; 12 nucleotides match TRBD1. This CDR3 has 15 residues. CDR1 is SGHDT, CDR2 YYEEEE, per germline. Trimming removed 10 bases from V and 4 bases from J; junction bases left unmatched: 12. The CDR3 loop reads CASHGGDRGLYEQYF. The CDR3 nucleotides read TGTGCCTCCCATGGGGGGGACAGGGGGCTTTACGAGCAGTACTTC. Variable domain in full (rest from reference TRBV5-6 and TRBJ2-7): DAGVTQSPTHLIKTRGQQVTLRCSPKSGHDTVSWYQQALGQGPQFIFQYYEEEERQRGNFPDRFSGHQFPNYSSELNVNALLLGDSALYLCASHGGDRGLYEQYFGPGTRLTVT.

This clone came up a few times. The gene calls are TRBV27 and TRBJ1-1; D remains ambiguous. V was shortened by 11 bases and J by 1 base, with 5 bases between the two germline ends. The CDR3 sequence is 10 residues long. Looked up from germline, CDR1 is MNHEY and CDR2 is SMNVEV (reference sequence). CDR3 DNA: TGTGCCGCCGGGAACACTGAAGCTTTCTTT. Translating it yields CAAGNTEAFF.

This clone was recorded once. J is TRBJ2-5 and V is TRBV30, with TRBD2 matching 7 bases. Germline CDR1 and CDR2: GTSNPN and SVGIG (reference sequence). The CDR3 loop spans 14 amino acids. V was pared by 0 bases and J by 5 bases, with 6 bases of the junction left unmatched. The CDR3 DNA sequence: TGTGCCTGGAGTGTACTGGGGGGGTGGGAGACCCAGTACTTC. Residues: CAWSVLGGWETQYF.

V usage is TRBV7-3 and J usage is TRBJ2-7; TRBD1 matches 9 bases. The trim removed 5 bases at V and 2 bases at J, leaving 7 bases unmatched. The CDR3 runs to 15 residues. Per the germline V gene, CDR1 is SGHTA and CDR2 is FQGTGA. CDR3 amino acids: CASSPNRGRTYEQYF. The CDR3 bases are TGTGCCAGCAGCCCTAACAGGGGGCGGACCTACGAGCAGTACTTC.

This clone has a handful of counts. DNA of the CDR3: TGTGCCAGCAGCCCGAGCGGGGGTACCACCGGGGAGCTGTTTTTT. As protein: CASSPSGGTTGELFF. The rearrangement uses TRBV9 and TRBJ2-2; 8 bases are a match to TRBD2. The CDR3 is 15 residues long. The germline CDR1 and CDR2 sequences are SGDLS and YYNGEE. Trimming cost V 4 bases and J 4 bases; bases outside gene matches: 6. Based on the CDR3 plus reference TRBV9 and TRBJ2-2, the full variable domain is DSGVTQTPKHLITATGQRVTLRCSPRSGDLSVYWYQQSLDQGLQFLIQYYNGEERAKGNILERFSAQQFPDLHSELNLSSLELGDSALYFCASSPSGGTTGELFFGEGSRLTVL.

The V and J genes are TRBV2 and TRBJ1-1, with 10 bases identical to TRBD1. The CDR3 is 19 amino acids. Germline values: CDR1 SNHLY, CDR2 FYNNEI. The V and J ends lost 10 bases and 3 bases, in that order; junction bases with no gene match: 23. CDR3 region: CAILVPLLRDRGRHTEAFF. The CDR3 nucleotides are TGTGCCATTCTCGTCCCACTCCTCCGGGACAGGGGTAGGCACACTGAAGCTTTCTTT.

The rearrangement links TRBV18 to TRBJ1-5; no definite D call. Looked up from germline, CDR1 is KGHSH and CDR2 is LQKENI. The V end lost 3 bases, the J end lost 10 bases, and 16 bases lay between the germline ends. The CDR3 consists of 14 residues. The CDR3 reads CASSPNQAINPQHF. The CDR3, as DNA: TGTGCCAGCTCACCGAACCAGGCTATCAACCCCCAGCATTTT.

V usage is TRBV14 and J usage is TRBJ2-1; a possible D gene is TRBD1 (5 bases). Germline lookup yields CDR1 SGHDN and CDR2 FVKESK. CDR3 length: 13 residues. V dropped 1 base and J dropped 8 bases, with 9 bases sitting between them. The CDR3 here is CASSQGAGYEQFF. CDR3 nucleotide sequence: TGTGCCAGCAGCCAAGGAGCAGGGTATGAGCAGTTCTTC.

For this clone: An end of the junction does not agree with germline; a read error may underlie this. The chain has TRBV7-9 and TRBJ2-5; 7 bases align to TRBD1. The CDR3 spans 19 residues. CDR1 and CDR2 from the germline V gene are SEHNR and FQNEAQ (reference sequence). The CDR3 nucleotides are TGTTCCAGCAGCTTAGCCGACAGGGAAACTACACATAACCAAGAGACCCAGTACTTC. Translating it yields CSSSLADRETTHNQETQYF.

The chain uses TRBV6-5 and TRBJ1-1, with D possibly matching TRBD1 (6 bases). The CDR3 sequence is 12 residues long. The germline gives CDR1 MNHEY, CDR2 SVGAGI. The V and J ends lost 6 bases and 3 bases respectively, with 8 bases between them. The CDR3 nucleotides are TGTGCCAGCAGCCCAGGGGACACTGAAGCTTTCTTT. Protein: CASSPGDTEAFF.